This T cell receptor beta chain was recovered during a study of cytomegalovirus exposure and HLA in healthy donors. Study-wide points: DRB1 showed the most TCR associations and HLA-C the fewest in a later analysis, as rates varied by HLA locus. CMV serostatus stood as the only immune exposure information on hand.

PCR amplification relied on 60 Vbeta primers (plus 13 Jbeta primers). Clones were sequenced by immunoSEQ multiplex PCR, and TCRdb holds only the in-frame ones, with some missing. The table includes about 130,000 clones, approximately 62% detected once. Of note for this clone: The antigen is undetermined.

The CDR3 extends over 14 amino acids. The V end was cut by 2 bases, the J end by 3 bases, with 11 bases between. Germline assignment: CDR1 MNHEY and CDR2 SVGAGI. This chain links TRBV6-5 with TRBJ2-7, with D possibly being TRBD2 (6 bases). This TCR was recovered from a human donor in good health. Input material: PBMCs. The CDR3 is CASSYVGLNYEQYF. In DNA form, the CDR3 reads TGTGCCAGCAGTTACGTGGGACTTAACTACGAGCAGTACTTC.